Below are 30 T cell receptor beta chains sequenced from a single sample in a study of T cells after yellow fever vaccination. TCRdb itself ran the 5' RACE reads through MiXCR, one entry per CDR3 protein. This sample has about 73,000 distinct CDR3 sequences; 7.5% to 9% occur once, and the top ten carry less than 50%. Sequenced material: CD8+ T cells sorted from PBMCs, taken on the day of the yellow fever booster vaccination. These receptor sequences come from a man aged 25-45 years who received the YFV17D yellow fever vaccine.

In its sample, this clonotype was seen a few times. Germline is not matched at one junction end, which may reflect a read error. The CDR3 protein is CASSAGQGDINTQYF. In nucleotides, the CDR3 is TGTGCTAGCAGCGCTGGACAGGGGGACATAAATACGCAGTATTTT. The genes are TRBV7-7 and TRBJ2-3; 10 positions match TRBD1. The germline gives CDR1 SSHAT, CDR2 FNYEAQ (reference sequence). This CDR3 has 15 amino acids. The entire variable domain, with the rest obtained from reference TRBV7-7 and TRBJ2-3, is as follows: GAGVSQSPRYKVTKRGQDVTLRCDPISSHATLYWYQQALGQGPEFLTYFNYEAQPDKSGLPSDRFSAERPEGSISTLTIQRTEQRDSAMYRCASSAGQGDINTQYFGPGTRLTVL.

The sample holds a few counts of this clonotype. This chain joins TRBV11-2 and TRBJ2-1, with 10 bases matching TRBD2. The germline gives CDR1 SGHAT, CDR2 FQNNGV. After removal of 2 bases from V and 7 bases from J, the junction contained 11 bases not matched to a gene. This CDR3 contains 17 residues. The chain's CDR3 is CASSLHLAGVLINEQFF. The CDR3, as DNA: TGTGCCAGCAGCTTACATCTAGCGGGAGTTTTGATAAATGAGCAGTTCTTC.

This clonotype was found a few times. The CDR3 region is CASSQAGRFEAFF. CDR3 nucleotides: TGCGCCAGCAGCCAGGCAGGGAGGTTTGAAGCTTTCTTT. V usage is TRBV4-3 and J usage is TRBJ1-1; weak D call: TRBD1 (5 bases). There are 13 residues in the CDR3. Per the germline V gene, CDR1 is LGHNA and CDR2 is YSLEER. Trimming removed 3 bases at V and 7 bases at J, with 12 bases between.

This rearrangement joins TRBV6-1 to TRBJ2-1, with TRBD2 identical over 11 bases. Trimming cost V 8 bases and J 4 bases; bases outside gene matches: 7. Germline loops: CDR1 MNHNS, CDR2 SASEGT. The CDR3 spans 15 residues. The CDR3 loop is CASCHLAGGYNEQFF. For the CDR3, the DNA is TGTGCCAGCTGCCACCTAGCGGGAGGTTACAATGAGCAGTTCTTC.

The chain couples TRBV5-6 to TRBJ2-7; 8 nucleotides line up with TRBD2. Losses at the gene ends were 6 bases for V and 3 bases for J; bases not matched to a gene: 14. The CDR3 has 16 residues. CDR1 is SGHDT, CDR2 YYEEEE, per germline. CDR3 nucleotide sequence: TGTGCCAGCACCTTTCTCGGGGTAGCGGGAAACTACGAGCAGTACTTC. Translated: CASTFLGVAGNYEQYF. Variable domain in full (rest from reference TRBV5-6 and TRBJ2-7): DAGVTQSPTHLIKTRGQQVTLRCSPKSGHDTVSWYQQALGQGPQFIFQYYEEEERQRGNFPDRFSGHQFPNYSSELNVNALLLGDSALYLCASTFLGVAGNYEQYFGPGTRLTVT.

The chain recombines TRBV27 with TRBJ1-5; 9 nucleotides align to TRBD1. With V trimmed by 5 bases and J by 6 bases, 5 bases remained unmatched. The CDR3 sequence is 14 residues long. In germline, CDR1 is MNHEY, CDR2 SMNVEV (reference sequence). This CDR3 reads CASSPGTGSQPQHF. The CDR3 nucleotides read TGTGCCAGCAGTCCGGGGACAGGGAGTCAGCCCCAGCATTTT.

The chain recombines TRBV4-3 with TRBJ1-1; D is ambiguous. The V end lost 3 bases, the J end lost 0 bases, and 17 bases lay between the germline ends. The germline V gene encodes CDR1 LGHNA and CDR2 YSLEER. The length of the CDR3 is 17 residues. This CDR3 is CASSQSPSGSLNTEAFF. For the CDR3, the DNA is TGCGCCAGCAGCCAGTCACCGAGCGGCAGTTTGAACACTGAAGCTTTCTTT.

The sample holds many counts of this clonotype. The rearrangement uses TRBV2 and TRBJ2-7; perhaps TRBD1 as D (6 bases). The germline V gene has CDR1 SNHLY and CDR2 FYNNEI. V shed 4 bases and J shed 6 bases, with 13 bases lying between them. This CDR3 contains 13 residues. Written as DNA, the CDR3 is TGTGCCAGCAGTGGACAGGAAGGGATCGAGCAGTACTTC. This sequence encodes CASSGQEGIEQYF.

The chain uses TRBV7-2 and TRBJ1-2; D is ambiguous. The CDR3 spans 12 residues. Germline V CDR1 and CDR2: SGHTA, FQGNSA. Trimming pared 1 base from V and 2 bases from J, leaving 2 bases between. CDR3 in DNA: TGTGCCAGCAGCTTAGGGAACTATGGCTACACCTTC. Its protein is CASSLGNYGYTF.

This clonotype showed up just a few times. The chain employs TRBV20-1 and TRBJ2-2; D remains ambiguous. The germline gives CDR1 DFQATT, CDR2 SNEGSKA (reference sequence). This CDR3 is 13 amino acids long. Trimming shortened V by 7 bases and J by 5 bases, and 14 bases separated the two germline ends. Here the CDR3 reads CSVWNSETGELFF. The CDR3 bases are TGCAGTGTTTGGAACAGCGAGACCGGGGAGCTGTTTTTT.

In DNA, the CDR3 is TGCAGTGGTAGCGGGAGTAGGGACGAGCAGTACTTC. It specifies CSGSGSRDEQYF. V and J are TRBV20-1 and TRBJ2-7, with 9 bases lining up with TRBD2. Germline trimming cut 7 bases from V and 5 bases from J; bases unmatched to any gene: 6. This CDR3 comprises 12 residues. The V gene's germline CDR1 is DFQATT and CDR2 SNEGSKA (reference sequence).

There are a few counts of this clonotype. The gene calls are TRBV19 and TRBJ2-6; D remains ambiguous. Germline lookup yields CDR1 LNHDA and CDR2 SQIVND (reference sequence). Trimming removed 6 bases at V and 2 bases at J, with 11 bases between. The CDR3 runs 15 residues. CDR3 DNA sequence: TGTGCCAGTAGCCCGCCCCGGGCTGGGGCCAACGTCCTGACTTTC. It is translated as CASSPPRAGANVLTF.

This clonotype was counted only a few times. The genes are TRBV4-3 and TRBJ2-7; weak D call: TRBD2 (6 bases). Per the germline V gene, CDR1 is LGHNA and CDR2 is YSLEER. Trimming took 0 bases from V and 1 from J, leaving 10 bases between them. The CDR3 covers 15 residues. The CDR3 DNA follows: TGCGCCAGCAGCCAAGATCCGGGACTGTCCTACGAGCAGTACTTC. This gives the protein CASSQDPGLSYEQYF.

The CDR3 DNA follows: TGTGCCAGCAGCGTAACCCCAGGGACCTCCTACGAGCAGTACTTC. This codes for CASSVTPGTSYEQYF. This chain joins TRBV9 and TRBJ2-7; D may match TRBD1 or TRBD2 (5 bases each). Trimming removed 1 base at V and 0 bases at J, with 11 bases between. CDR3 length equals 15 residues. Germline-derived CDR1 and CDR2 are SGDLS and YYNGEE. Variable domain in full (rest from reference TRBV9 and TRBJ2-7): DSGVTQTPKHLITATGQRVTLRCSPRSGDLSVYWYQQSLDQGLQFLIQYYNGEERAKGNILERFSAQQFPDLHSELNLSSLELGDSALYFCASSVTPGTSYEQYFGPGTRLTVT.

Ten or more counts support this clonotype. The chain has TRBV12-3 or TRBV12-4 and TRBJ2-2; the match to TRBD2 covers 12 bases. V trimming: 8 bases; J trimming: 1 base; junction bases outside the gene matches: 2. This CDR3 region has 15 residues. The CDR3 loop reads CASGGLAGNTGELFF. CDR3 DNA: TGTGCCAGCGGGGGACTAGCGGGGAACACCGGGGAGCTGTTTTTT.

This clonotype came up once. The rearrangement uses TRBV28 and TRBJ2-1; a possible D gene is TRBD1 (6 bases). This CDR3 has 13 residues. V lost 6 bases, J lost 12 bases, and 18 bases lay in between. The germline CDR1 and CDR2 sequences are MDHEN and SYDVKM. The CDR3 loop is CASRASGEAVQFF. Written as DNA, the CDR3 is TGTGCCAGCAGAGCCTCAGGGGAAGCGGTGCAGTTCTTC.

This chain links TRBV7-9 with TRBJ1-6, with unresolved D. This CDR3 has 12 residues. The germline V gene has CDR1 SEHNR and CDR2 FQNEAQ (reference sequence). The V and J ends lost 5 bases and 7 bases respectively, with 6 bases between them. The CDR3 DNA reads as TGTGCCAGCAGCCCGACCAATTCACCCCTCCACTTT. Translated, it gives CASSPTNSPLHF.

The CDR3 is CASRSSGLLGEAFF. The CDR3 nucleotides are TGTGCCAGCAGGTCGTCGGGACTGCTAGGTGAAGCTTTCTTT. The chain employs TRBV12-3 or TRBV12-4 and TRBJ1-1, with D tentatively TRBD1 (5 bases). The ends were cut back, 6 bases at V and 7 bases at J, with 18 bases in the middle. This CDR3 is built from 14 residues.

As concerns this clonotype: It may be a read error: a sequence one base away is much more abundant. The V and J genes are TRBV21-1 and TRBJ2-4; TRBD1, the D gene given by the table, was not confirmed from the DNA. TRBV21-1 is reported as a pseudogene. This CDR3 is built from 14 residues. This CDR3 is CASREGEANNIQYF. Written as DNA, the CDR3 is TGTGCCAGCAGGGAAGGGGAGGCCAACAACATTCAGTACTTC.

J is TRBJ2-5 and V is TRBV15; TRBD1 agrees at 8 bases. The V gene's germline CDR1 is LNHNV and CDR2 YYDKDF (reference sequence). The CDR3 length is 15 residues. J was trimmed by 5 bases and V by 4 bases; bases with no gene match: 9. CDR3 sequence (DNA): TGTGCCACCAGCATCCAAGGACAGGGAAGGGAGACCCAGTACTTC. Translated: CATSIQGQGRETQYF.

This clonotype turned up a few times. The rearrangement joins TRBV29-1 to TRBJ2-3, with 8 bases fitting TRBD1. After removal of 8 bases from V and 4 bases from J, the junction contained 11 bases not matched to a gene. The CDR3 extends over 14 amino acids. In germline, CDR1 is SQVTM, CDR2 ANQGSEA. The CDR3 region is CSLSTGDKADTQYF. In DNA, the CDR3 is TGCAGCCTCTCGACAGGGGATAAGGCAGATACGCAGTATTTT.

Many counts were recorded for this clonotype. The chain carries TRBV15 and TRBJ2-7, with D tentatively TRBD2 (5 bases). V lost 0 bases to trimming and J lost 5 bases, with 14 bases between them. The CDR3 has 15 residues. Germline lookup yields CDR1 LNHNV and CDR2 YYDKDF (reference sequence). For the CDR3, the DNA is TGTGCCACCAGCAGAGAACAACTAGAGGCCCACGAGCAGTACTTC. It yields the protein CATSREQLEAHEQYF.

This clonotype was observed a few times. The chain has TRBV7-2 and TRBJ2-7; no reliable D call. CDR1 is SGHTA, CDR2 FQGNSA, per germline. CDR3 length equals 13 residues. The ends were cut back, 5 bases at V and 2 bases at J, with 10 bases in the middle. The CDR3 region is CASSLDLTYEQYF. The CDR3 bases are TGTGCCAGCAGCCTCGACCTTACCTACGAGCAGTACTTC.

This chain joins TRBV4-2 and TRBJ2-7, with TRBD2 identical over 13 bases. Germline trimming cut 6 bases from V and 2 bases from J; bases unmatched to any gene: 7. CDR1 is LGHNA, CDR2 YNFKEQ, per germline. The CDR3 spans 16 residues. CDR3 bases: TGTGCCAGCAGACGGTCCGGGACTAGCGGGACCTACGAGCAGTACTTC. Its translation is CASRRSGTSGTYEQYF.

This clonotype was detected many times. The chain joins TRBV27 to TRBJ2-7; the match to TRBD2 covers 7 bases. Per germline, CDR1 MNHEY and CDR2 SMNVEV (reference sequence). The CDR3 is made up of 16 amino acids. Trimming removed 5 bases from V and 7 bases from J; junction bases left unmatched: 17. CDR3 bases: TGTGCCAGCAGTACCTTGGGGGGGAACTCCCTTTGGGAGCAGTACTTC. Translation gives CASSTLGGNSLWEQYF.

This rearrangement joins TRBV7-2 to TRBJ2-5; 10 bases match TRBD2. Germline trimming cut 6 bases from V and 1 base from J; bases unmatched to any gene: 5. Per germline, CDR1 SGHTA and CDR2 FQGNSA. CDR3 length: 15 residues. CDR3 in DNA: TGTGCCAGCAGACCCACTAGCGGGACCCAAGAGACCCAGTACTTC. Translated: CASRPTSGTQETQYF.

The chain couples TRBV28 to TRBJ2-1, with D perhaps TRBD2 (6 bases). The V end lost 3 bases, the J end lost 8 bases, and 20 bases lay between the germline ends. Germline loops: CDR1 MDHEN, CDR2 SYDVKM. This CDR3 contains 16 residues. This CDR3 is CASSLGDWGGVDEQFF. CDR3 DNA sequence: TGTGCCAGCAGTTTGGGGGACTGGGGAGGTGTGGATGAGCAGTTCTTC.

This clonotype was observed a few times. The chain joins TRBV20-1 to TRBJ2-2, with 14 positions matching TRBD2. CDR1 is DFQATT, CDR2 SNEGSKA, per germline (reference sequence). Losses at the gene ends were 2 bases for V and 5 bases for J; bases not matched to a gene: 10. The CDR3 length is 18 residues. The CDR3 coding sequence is TGCAGTGCTAGACACCCGGGACTAGCGGGAGTTCGTACCGGGGAGCTGTTTTTT. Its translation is CSARHPGLAGVRTGELFF.

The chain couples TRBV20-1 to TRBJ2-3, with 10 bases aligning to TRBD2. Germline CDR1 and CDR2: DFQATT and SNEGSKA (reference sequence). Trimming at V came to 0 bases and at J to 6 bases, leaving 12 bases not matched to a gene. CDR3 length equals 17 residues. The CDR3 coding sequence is TGCAGTGCTAGAGATCGAACTAGCGGGATATTCCCCGATACGCAGTATTTT. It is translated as CSARDRTSGIFPDTQYF.

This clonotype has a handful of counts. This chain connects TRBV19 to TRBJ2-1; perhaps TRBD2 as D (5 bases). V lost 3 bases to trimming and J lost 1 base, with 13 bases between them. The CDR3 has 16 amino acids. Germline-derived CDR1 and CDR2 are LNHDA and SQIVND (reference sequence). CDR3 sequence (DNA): TGTGCCAGTAGTATCCCGGGGTCTGGGTCCTACAATGAGCAGTTCTTC. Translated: CASSIPGSGSYNEQFF.